This T cell receptor (beta chain) was recovered during a study of blood T cell repertoires in COVID-19. Trimming at V came to 0 bases and at J to 6 bases, leaving 1 base not matched to a gene. This CDR3 has 16 residues. Germline V gene lookup returns CDR1 MNHEY and CDR2 SVGEGT. In the authors' methods: Amplification of reference gene primers was used by the study to estimate nucleated cell counts. Assay used: immunoSEQ multiplex PCR; TCRdb lists only in-frame clones, some missing. That table is the source of V, J and clone size, and D and trimming were worked out from the DNA. This table holds 280,000 or so clones, about 85% found once.

V is TRBV6-2 or TRBV6-3 and J is TRBJ2-2; 13 nucleotides match TRBD2. The receptor's source is a human donor in a cohort sampled during active COVID-19. The specimen sequenced was peripheral blood. The CDR3 DNA sequence: TGTGCCAGCAGTTACTCAGGACTAGCGGGAGCCGGGGAGCTGTTTTTT. Translating gives CASSYSGLAGAGELFF.